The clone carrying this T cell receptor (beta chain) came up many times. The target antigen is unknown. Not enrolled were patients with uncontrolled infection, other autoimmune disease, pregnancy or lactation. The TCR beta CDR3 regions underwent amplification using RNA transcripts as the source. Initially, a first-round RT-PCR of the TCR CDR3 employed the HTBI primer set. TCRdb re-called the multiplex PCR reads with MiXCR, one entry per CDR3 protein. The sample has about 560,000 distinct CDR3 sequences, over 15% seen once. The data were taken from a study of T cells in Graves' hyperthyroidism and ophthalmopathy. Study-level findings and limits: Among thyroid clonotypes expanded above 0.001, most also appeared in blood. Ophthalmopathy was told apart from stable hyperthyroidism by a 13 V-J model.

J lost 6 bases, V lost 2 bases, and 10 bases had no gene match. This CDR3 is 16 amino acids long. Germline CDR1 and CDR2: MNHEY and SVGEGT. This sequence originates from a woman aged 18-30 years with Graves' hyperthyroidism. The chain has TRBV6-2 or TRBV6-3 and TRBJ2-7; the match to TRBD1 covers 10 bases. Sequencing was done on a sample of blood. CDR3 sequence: CASSYKGQGMIGEQYF. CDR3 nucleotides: TGTGCCAGCAGTTACAAGGGACAGGGGATGATCGGCGAGCAGTACTTC.